This TCR beta chain was identified in a study of blood T cell repertoires in COVID-19. Overall study: Samples taken during acute and convalescent COVID-19 were collected in the United States, Italy and Spain. T cells, B-cell-depleted T cells, or PBMCs provided the cDNA or gDNA that served as material.

Per the authors' pipeline: By means of reference gene primer amplification, nucleated cell counts were estimated. Libraries were prepared by immunoSEQ multiplex PCR; TCRdb keeps only in-frame clonotypes and omits some of them. The DNA was the basis for D and trimming; V, J and clone size are from that table. The table lists 75,000 or so clones, over 75% of them singletons. This CDR3 is built from 15 residues. Trimming at V came to 4 bases and at J to 3 bases, leaving 4 bases not matched to a gene. Looked up from germline, CDR1 is ENHRY and CDR2 is SYGVKD. Sequencing was performed on peripheral blood. The TCR comes from a man in his sixties or seventies with acute or convalescent COVID-19. The gene calls are TRBV10-3 and TRBJ2-7; 12 bases match TRBD1. The DNA of the CDR3 is TGTGCCATCAGTGGGGGACAGGGGGCGAACTACGAGCAGTACTTC. This gives the protein CAISGGQGANYEQYF.